Listed below are T cell receptor beta chains from one sample, sequenced in a study of cytomegalovirus exposure and HLA in healthy donors. Produced via immunoSEQ multiplex PCR; TCRdb's table is partial and in-frame only. This sample has approximately 220,000 clones, with roughly 83% found just once. The sequencing sample was made of PBMCs. The source of these receptors is a boy under 10 years old in good health and CMV-seronegative. The CDR3 runs from the conserved cysteine through the conserved F or W. The D gene is left open where the match is weak. Size is omitted from some rows. Given values are once, few, many or a class for expanded clones.

cdr3_nt: TGTGCCAGCAGCCAGGGGGAGACCCAGTACTTC; cdr3_aa: CASSQGETQYF; j_call: TRBJ2-5; d_call: NA; v_call: TRBV5-6; clone_size: NA
cdr3_nt: TGTGCCAGCAGCTTAGATCACAGACTAGCCAGCTACGAGCAGTACTTC; cdr3_aa: CASSLDHRLASYEQYF; j_call: TRBJ2-7; d_call: TRBD2; v_call: TRBV11-2; clone_size: NA
cdr3_nt: TGTGCCAGCAGTTTAGGGCAGTACAATGAGCAGTTCTTC; cdr3_aa: CASSLGQYNEQFF; j_call: TRBJ2-1; d_call: NA; v_call: TRBV27; clone_size: NA
cdr3_nt: TGTGCCAGCAGCGTAGAGGGACTAGCCAAAAACATTCAGTACTTC; cdr3_aa: CASSVEGLAKNIQYF; j_call: TRBJ2-4; d_call: NA; v_call: TRBV9; clone_size: NA
cdr3_nt: TGTGCCAGCAGCTCGGGACATCTTATTGAAGCTTTCTTT; cdr3_aa: CASSSGHLIEAFF; j_call: TRBJ1-1; d_call: NA; v_call: TRBV5-6; clone_size: NA
cdr3_nt: TGTGCCAGCAGTTGGGGACAGGGTATACGTTCACCCCTCCACTTT; cdr3_aa: CASSWGQGIRSPLHF; j_call: TRBJ1-6; d_call: TRBD1; v_call: TRBV27; clone_size: NA
cdr3_nt: TGTGCCAGCAGCTTCCTGGGTGGGGGGGCCTTAGACAATGAGCAGTTCTTC; cdr3_aa: CASSFLGGGALDNEQFF; j_call: TRBJ2-1; d_call: NA; v_call: TRBV7-6; clone_size: NA
cdr3_nt: TGTGCCAGCAGTGAGCGGGGGGTTCAAGAGACCCAGTACTTC; cdr3_aa: CASSERGVQETQYF; j_call: TRBJ2-5; d_call: TRBD2; v_call: TRBV2; clone_size: NA
cdr3_nt: TGTGCCAGCAGCAGGATCCTAATTATCAGGGAACTCTCCAATCAGCCCCAGCATTTT; cdr3_aa: CASSRILIIRELSNQPQHF; j_call: TRBJ1-5; d_call: NA; v_call: TRBV21-1; clone_size: NA
cdr3_nt: TGTGCCAGCGGCGGGGCTGGTAATGAGCAGTTCTTC; cdr3_aa: CASGGAGNEQFF; j_call: TRBJ2-1; d_call: NA; v_call: TRBV6-1; clone_size: NA
cdr3_nt: TGTGCCAGCAGCCACTTCCGGACTAGTAGGGTAAATGAGCAGTTCTTC; cdr3_aa: CASSHFRTSRVNEQFF; j_call: TRBJ2-1; d_call: TRBD2; v_call: TRBV14; clone_size: NA
cdr3_nt: TGTGCCAGCAGCTTGGGTCCAGGGGATTTTTGGGAGACCCAGTACTTC; cdr3_aa: CASSLGPGDFWETQYF; j_call: TRBJ2-5; d_call: NA; v_call: TRBV7-9; clone_size: once
cdr3_nt: TGTGCCAGCAGCGAGAGCTCCGGGACTAACAAAGTGACCCAGTACTTC; cdr3_aa: CASSESSGTNKVTQYF; j_call: TRBJ2-5; d_call: TRBD2; v_call: TRBV9; clone_size: NA
cdr3_nt: TGTGCCAGTAGTATTGGGACAGGGGGGCACTATGGCTACACCTTC; cdr3_aa: CASSIGTGGHYGYTF; j_call: TRBJ1-2; d_call: TRBD1; v_call: TRBV19; clone_size: NA
cdr3_nt: TGTGCCAGTAGTTACCGGACACGGGGGTATCAGCCCCAGCATTTT; cdr3_aa: CASSYRTRGYQPQHF; j_call: TRBJ1-5; d_call: NA; v_call: TRBV19; clone_size: few
cdr3_nt: TGTGCCAGTAAGCAGGCCCCGAACACTGAAGCTTTCTTT; cdr3_aa: CASKQAPNTEAFF; j_call: TRBJ1-1; d_call: NA; v_call: TRBV19; clone_size: NA
cdr3_nt: TGTGCCACCAGCAGAGTCTCCGGAGAGACCCAGTACTTC; cdr3_aa: CATSRVSGETQYF; j_call: TRBJ2-5; d_call: NA; v_call: TRBV15; clone_size: once
cdr3_nt: TGTGCCAGCAGCTCACAGGGAAATGAGCAGTTCTTC; cdr3_aa: CASSSQGNEQFF; j_call: TRBJ2-1; d_call: NA; v_call: TRBV13; clone_size: NA
cdr3_nt: TGTGCCAGCAGCACGACCTGGGGCTATAATGAAAAACTGTTTTTT; cdr3_aa: CASSTTWGYNEKLFF; j_call: TRBJ1-4; d_call: NA; v_call: TRBV27; clone_size: NA
cdr3_nt: TGCGCCAGCAGCTTGCTGGAGCCCGGGGAGCTGTTTTTT; cdr3_aa: CASSLLEPGELFF; j_call: TRBJ2-2; d_call: NA; v_call: TRBV5-1; clone_size: NA
cdr3_nt: TGCGCCAGCAGTGCTAGCGGGAGGGGCTACGAGCAGTACTTC; cdr3_aa: CASSASGRGYEQYF; j_call: TRBJ2-7; d_call: TRBD2; v_call: TRBV10-2; clone_size: NA
cdr3_nt: TGTGCCAGTAGTATAGGGGTTGGGGGCCATAATCAGCCCCAGCATTTT; cdr3_aa: CASSIGVGGHNQPQHF; j_call: TRBJ1-5; d_call: NA; v_call: TRBV19; clone_size: once
cdr3_nt: TGTGCCAGCAGTCGACAGGGGGCGCAGAACTATGGCTACACCTTC; cdr3_aa: CASSRQGAQNYGYTF; j_call: TRBJ1-2; d_call: TRBD1; v_call: TRBV14; clone_size: NA
cdr3_nt: TGCGCCAGCAGTGGGGGTAGCGGGGGCCCGGCCGGGGAGACCCAGTACTTC; cdr3_aa: CASSGGSGGPAGETQYF; j_call: TRBJ2-5; d_call: TRBD2; v_call: TRBV10-2; clone_size: NA
cdr3_nt: TGTGCCAGCAGCGCCGGGACAGCCTCCTACAATGAGCAGTTCTTC; cdr3_aa: CASSAGTASYNEQFF; j_call: TRBJ2-1; d_call: TRBD1; v_call: TRBV6-1; clone_size: few
cdr3_nt: TGTGCCAGCTCACCAGGGACGGGGGTTAAGAACACTGAAGCTTTCTTT; cdr3_aa: CASSPGTGVKNTEAFF; j_call: TRBJ1-1; d_call: NA; v_call: TRBV18; clone_size: NA
cdr3_nt: TGTGCCAGCAAGCCCCCGGGACAGGGTGACTACGAGCAGTACTTC; cdr3_aa: CASKPPGQGDYEQYF; j_call: TRBJ2-7; d_call: TRBD1; v_call: TRBV19; clone_size: NA
cdr3_nt: TGTGCCAGCAGCGCTAGGACAGGGGGCCATGGCTACACCTTC; cdr3_aa: CASSARTGGHGYTF; j_call: TRBJ1-2; d_call: TRBD1; v_call: TRBV9; clone_size: NA
cdr3_nt: TGTGCCAGCAGCTTAGCCAGGGGAAGCTCCTACGAGCAGTACTTC; cdr3_aa: CASSLARGSSYEQYF; j_call: TRBJ2-7; d_call: NA; v_call: TRBV7-9; clone_size: NA
cdr3_nt: TGTGCCACCAGCAGAGATAAGGGGGCGTCGACTGAAGCTTTCTTT; cdr3_aa: CATSRDKGASTEAFF; j_call: TRBJ1-1; d_call: TRBD1; v_call: TRBV15; clone_size: NA
cdr3_nt: TGTGCCAGCAGCGGGTGGGAGGGAGGGGAACTGAGTAACACTGAAGCTTTCTTT; cdr3_aa: CASSGWEGGELSNTEAFF; j_call: TRBJ1-1; d_call: NA; v_call: TRBV9; clone_size: NA
cdr3_nt: TGTGCCAGCAGCTCGCCGGGGAGCACAGATACGCAGTATTTT; cdr3_aa: CASSSPGSTDTQYF; j_call: TRBJ2-3; d_call: NA; v_call: TRBV5-6; clone_size: NA
cdr3_nt: TGTGCCAGCAGCCAGACGGGGGCCGGGGAGCTGTTTTTT; cdr3_aa: CASSQTGAGELFF; j_call: TRBJ2-2; d_call: NA; v_call: TRBV6-5; clone_size: NA